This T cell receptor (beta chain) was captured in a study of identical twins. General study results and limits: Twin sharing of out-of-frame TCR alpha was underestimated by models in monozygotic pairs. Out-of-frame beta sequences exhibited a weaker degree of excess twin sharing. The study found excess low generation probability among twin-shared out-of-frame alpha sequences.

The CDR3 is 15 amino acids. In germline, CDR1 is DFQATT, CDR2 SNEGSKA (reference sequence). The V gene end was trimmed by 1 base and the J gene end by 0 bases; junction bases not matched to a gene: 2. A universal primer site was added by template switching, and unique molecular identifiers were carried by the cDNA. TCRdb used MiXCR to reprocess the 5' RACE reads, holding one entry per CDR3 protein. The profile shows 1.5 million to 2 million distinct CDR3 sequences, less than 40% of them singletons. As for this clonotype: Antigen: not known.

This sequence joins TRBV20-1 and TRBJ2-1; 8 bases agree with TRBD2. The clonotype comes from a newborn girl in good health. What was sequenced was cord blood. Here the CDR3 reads CSARGREVSYNEQFF. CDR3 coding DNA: TGCAGTGCTAGAGGGCGGGAGGTCTCCTACAATGAGCAGTTCTTC.